A single sample gave rise to the 24 T cell receptor beta chains below, sequenced in a study of cytomegalovirus exposure and HLA in healthy donors (dated by TCRdb to 2017 to 2019). Receptors were amplified or captured by the immunoSEQ multiplex PCR assay. The multiplex PCR relied on a mix of 60 forward primers for TCR Vbeta segments and 13 reverse primers for TCR Jbeta segments. TCRdb stores this immuneACCESS table with in-frame sequences only. Part of the clones is absent; in the studies checked, under half of the shortfall reflects unresolved V genes, and no reason is known for the rest. This sample is represented by nearly 200,000 clones; roughly 81% of them were singletons. Jointly, the top ten make up roughly 2.1% of the sample. The sample was PBMCs. The source is a woman between 25 and 40 years old in good health and CMV-seropositive.

CDR3 sequence reads: CSARARSEQYF. DNA for the CDR3: TGCAGTGCTAGAGCCAGAAGCGAGCAGTACTTC. V and J are TRBV20-1 and TRBJ2-7; D call uncertain. Germline V gene sequence: CDR1 DFQATT, CDR2 SNEGSKA (reference sequence). The CDR3 contains 11 residues. V shed 1 base and J shed 6 bases, with 7 bases lying between them.

This chain links TRBV5-1 with TRBJ2-7; 7 bases match TRBD1. The CDR3 covers 14 residues. Per the germline V gene, CDR1 is SGHRS and CDR2 is YFSETQ. Losses at the gene ends were 1 base for V and 2 bases for J; bases not matched to a gene: 3. As DNA, the CDR3 is TGCGCCAGCAGCTTGACAGGGGCAGCCTACGAGCAGTACTTC. Translation gives CASSLTGAAYEQYF.

Turning to this clone: This same CDR3 is encoded by further DNA sequences in the sample. The chain employs TRBV10-3 and TRBJ2-7; the D gene is possibly TRBD2 (6 bases). This CDR3 region has 15 residues. V was clipped by 2 bases and J by 0 bases, with 11 bases between them. Germline CDR1 reads ENHRY; CDR2 reads SYGVKD. The CDR3 nucleotides read TGTGCCATCAGTGAGAGACTAGGCCTCTCCTACGAGCAGTACTTC. Its protein is CAISERLGLSYEQYF.

The chain joins TRBV7-9 to TRBJ1-3; no clear D. The CDR3 totals 15 residues. Germline CDR1 is SEHNR and CDR2 is FQNEAQ (reference sequence). V lost 8 bases and J 0 bases, leaving 14 bases between the germline ends. CDR3 protein: CASPPGPYSGNTIYF. The CDR3 bases are TGTGCCAGCCCCCCTGGCCCATACTCTGGAAACACCATATATTTT.

This chain links TRBV2 with TRBJ2-7; tentative D call: TRBD1 (5 bases). Looked up from germline, CDR1 is SNHLY and CDR2 is FYNNEI. The CDR3 has 15 residues. Trimming took off 2 bases at V and 2 bases at J, with 13 bases between the two ends. The DNA of the CDR3 is TGTGCCAGCAGTGAAATAGTCAGGACAACCTACGAGCAGTACTTC. Protein product: CASSEIVRTTYEQYF.

Worth noting for this clone: At one end the junction does not follow the germline gene, possibly because of a read error. The sample contains more than one DNA sequence encoding this CDR3. V and J are TRBV7-8 and TRBJ2-1; TRBD2 matches at 16 bases. The CDR3 runs to 16 residues. The germline gives CDR1 SGHVS, CDR2 FQNEAQ. DNA of the CDR3: TGCGCCAGCAGCATGGGACTAGCGGGAGGGCATAGGGAGCAGTTCTTC. It translates to CASSMGLAGGHREQFF.

The chain carries TRBV30 and TRBJ1-1; D is perhaps TRBD1 (6 bases). Germline CDR1 reads GTSNPN; CDR2 reads SVGIG (reference sequence). V shed 3 bases and J shed 4 bases, with 12 bases lying between them. This CDR3 region has 13 residues. CDR3 nucleotides: TGTGCCTGGAGACAGGGCTTGAGCACTGAAGCTTTCTTT. Translated: CAWRQGLSTEAFF.

This clone was recorded a few times. The chain carries TRBV7-2 and TRBJ2-5; tentative D call: TRBD2 (6 bases). This CDR3 contains 15 residues. Between the trimmed V and J ends, which lost 6 bases and 7 bases, there was a span of 21 bases. Germline V CDR1 and CDR2: SGHTA, FQGNSA. CDR3 amino acids: CASRPGSRGGGTQYF. CDR3 coding DNA: TGTGCCAGCAGACCCGGGTCAAGGGGAGGAGGGACCCAGTACTTC.

The V call is TRBV6-4, the J call TRBJ2-1; TRBD2 aligns across 8 bases. Germline-derived CDR1 and CDR2 are MRHNA and SNTAGT. CDR3 size: 16 residues. Unmatched junction bases numbered 8, after V lost 1 base and J lost 6 bases. The CDR3 DNA is TGTGCCAGCAGTGACTGGCCCGGAGCGGGAGTCAATGAGCAGTTCTTC. Encoded protein: CASSDWPGAGVNEQFF.

There are a few counts of this clone. The chain combines TRBV7-6 with TRBJ2-1; perhaps TRBD2 as D (5 bases). Deletions cut 2 bases from V and 0 bases from J, with 17 bases between. This CDR3 comprises 18 residues. CDR1 is SGHVS, CDR2 FNYEAQ, per germline. CDR3 sequence reads: CASSLLVFGENSYNEQFF. The DNA for the CDR3 is TGTGCCAGCAGCTTACTCGTGTTCGGGGAAAACTCCTACAATGAGCAGTTCTTC.

The DNA of the CDR3 is TGTGCCAGCAGCCTCAGACAGGGATTCTTTGGTTACACCTTC. Protein sequence: CASSLRQGFFGYTF. The V and J genes are TRBV9 and TRBJ1-2; 7 bases align to TRBD1. The CDR3 covers 14 residues. Germline V lookup: CDR1 SGDLS, CDR2 YYNGEE. J lost 11 bases, V lost 4 bases, and 14 bases had no gene match.

This chain uses TRBV6-6 with TRBJ1-3, with D unclear. This CDR3 comprises 16 residues. Trimming shortened V by 0 bases and J by 4 bases, and 13 bases separated the two germline ends. Germline V lookup: CDR1 MNHNY, CDR2 SVGAGI (reference sequence). CDR3 DNA sequence: TGTGCCAGCAGTTACTCGAATATCGCGGGGGGAAACACCATATATTTT. Its translation is CASSYSNIAGGNTIYF.

The gene calls are TRBV7-3 and TRBJ2-5; D is uncertain. The CDR3 has 13 amino acids. The V gene's germline CDR1 is SGHTA and CDR2 FQGTGA. The V end lost 5 bases, the J end lost 4 bases, and 11 bases lay between the germline ends. The CDR3, as DNA: TGTGCCAGCAGCCATCCAGCGTCAGAGACCCAGTACTTC. Amino acid sequence: CASSHPASETQYF.

The V and J genes are TRBV6-1 and TRBJ1-1; 7 positions agree with TRBD1. The germline CDR1 and CDR2 sequences are MNHNS and SASEGT. After removal of 7 bases from V and 8 bases from J, the junction contained 13 bases not matched to a gene. This CDR3 has 14 residues. The CDR3 protein is CASIADRVSYEAFF. The CDR3 DNA reads as TGTGCCAGCATTGCAGACAGGGTATCATACGAAGCTTTCTTT.

CDR3 sequence: CASSHSGAASYEQYF. DNA of the CDR3: TGTGCCAGCAGCCACTCTGGGGCAGCGAGTTACGAGCAGTACTTC. V and J are TRBV4-2 and TRBJ2-7, with D possibly TRBD1 on 5 matching bases. CDR1 is LGHNA, CDR2 YNFKEQ, per germline. V lost 3 bases to trimming and J lost 4 bases, with 16 bases between them. This CDR3 has 15 residues.

This chain connects TRBV30 to TRBJ2-1; 7 positions agree with TRBD2. Germline lookup yields CDR1 GTSNPN and CDR2 SVGIG (reference sequence). The J segment lost 1 base and the V segment lost 1 base, leaving 1 base of the junction unmatched. The CDR3 has 14 amino acids. The CDR3 DNA follows: TGTGCCTGGAGTGGGCGGGGGTCCTACAATGAGCAGTTCTTC. Translated: CAWSGRGSYNEQFF.

The J gene is TRBJ2-3, the V gene TRBV7-2; TRBD2 might be the D (5 bases). The V and J ends lost 3 bases and 2 bases respectively, with 15 bases between them. The CDR3 has 16 amino acids. The germline V gene encodes CDR1 SGHTA and CDR2 FQGNSA. CDR3 nucleotide sequence: TGTGCCAGCAGCTTGGTCCTCGGCCGGGACACAGATACGCAGTATTTT. Its protein is CASSLVLGRDTDTQYF.

The V and J genes are TRBV6-1 and TRBJ2-1, with TRBD2 matching over 10 bases. Germline-derived CDR1 and CDR2 are MNHNS and SASEGT. The V gene end was trimmed by 2 bases and the J gene end by 4 bases; junction bases not matched to a gene: 8. The CDR3 has 17 amino acids. In DNA, the CDR3 is TGTGCCAGCAGTGAATATCACCTAGCGGGGGCATACAATGAGCAGTTCTTC. Amino acid sequence: CASSEYHLAGAYNEQFF.

The rearrangement links TRBV2 to TRBJ2-1, with TRBD1 as a possible D gene (6 bases). The CDR3 covers 14 residues. Germline V gene lookup returns CDR1 SNHLY and CDR2 FYNNEI. V shed 5 bases and J shed 9 bases, with 17 bases lying between them. The CDR3 coding sequence is TGTGCCAGCAGTCCGCAAACAGGGTTCAGTGAGCAGTTCTTC. It codes for CASSPQTGFSEQFF.

The chain carries TRBV2 and TRBJ1-2, with TRBD1 as a possible D gene (5 bases). Trimming shortened V by 3 bases and J by 3 bases, and 11 bases separated the two germline ends. Germline CDR1 is SNHLY and CDR2 is FYNNEI. The CDR3 has 14 amino acids. The CDR3 DNA follows: TGTGCCAGCAGTGACACGCGGGGGGACTATGGCTACACCTTC. Residues: CASSDTRGDYGYTF.

The rearrangement joins TRBV29-1 to TRBJ2-3; perhaps TRBD1 as D (5 bases). Germline assignment: CDR1 SQVTM and CDR2 ANQGSEA. CDR3 size: 12 residues. Trimming stripped 7 bases from V and 2 bases from J, with 10 bases between. CDR3 DNA: TGCAGCGAACGCAGGGACACAGATACGCAGTATTTT. Protein sequence: CSERRDTDTQYF.

The chain combines TRBV6-6 with TRBJ1-2; 7 positions agree with TRBD1. CDR3 length equals 13 residues. Germline CDR1 reads MNHNY; CDR2 reads SVGAGI (reference sequence). V shed 8 bases, J shed 5 bases, and the junction held 8 bases outside the gene matches. The CDR3 loop is CASGTGTAYGYTF. CDR3 DNA sequence: TGTGCCAGCGGAACCGGGACAGCTTATGGCTACACCTTC.

The chain employs TRBV5-1 and TRBJ2-2; TRBD2 matches at 8 bases. This CDR3 is built from 14 residues. V shed 4 bases and J 5 bases; nucleotides not matched to a gene: 4. The germline V gene encodes CDR1 SGHRS and CDR2 YFSETQ. CDR3 DNA sequence: TGCGCCAGCAGCCCAACGGGGGGGACCGGGGAGCTGTTTTTT. Residues: CASSPTGGTGELFF. The full variable domain, completed using reference TRBV5-1 and TRBJ2-2, is KAGVTQTPRYLIKTRGQQVTLSCSPISGHRSVSWYQQTPGQGLQFLFEYFSETQRNKGNFPGRFSGRQFSNSRSEMNVSTLELGDSALYLCASSPTGGTGELFFGEGSRLTVL.

J is TRBJ1-6 and V is TRBV7-2; perhaps TRBD1 as D (5 bases). Germline CDR1 SGHTA, CDR2 FQGNSA. The CDR3 extends over 14 amino acids. Trimming took off 2 bases at V and 7 bases at J, with 9 bases between the two ends. CDR3 region: CASSLTPGNSPLHF. CDR3 in DNA: TGTGCCAGCAGCTTAACCCCAGGGAATTCACCCCTCCACTTT.